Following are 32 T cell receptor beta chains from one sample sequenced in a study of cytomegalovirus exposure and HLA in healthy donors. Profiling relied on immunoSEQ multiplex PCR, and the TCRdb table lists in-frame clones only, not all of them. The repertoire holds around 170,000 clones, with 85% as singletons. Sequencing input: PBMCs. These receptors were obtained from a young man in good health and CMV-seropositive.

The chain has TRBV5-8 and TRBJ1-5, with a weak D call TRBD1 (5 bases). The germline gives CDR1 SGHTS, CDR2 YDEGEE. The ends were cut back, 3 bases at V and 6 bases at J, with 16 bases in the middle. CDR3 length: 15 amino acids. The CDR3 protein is CASSSLQVAGQPQHF. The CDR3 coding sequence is TGTGCCAGCAGCTCGTTACAGGTAGCAGGTCAGCCCCAGCATTTT.

The CDR3 is CASSITSGGAAGELFF. The DNA of the CDR3 is TGTGCCAGTAGTATTACTAGCGGGGGGGCCGCCGGGGAGCTGTTTTTT. The chain employs TRBV19 and TRBJ2-2; 13 bases are shared with TRBD2. V trimming: 3 bases; J trimming: 6 bases; junction bases outside the gene matches: 4. The CDR3 runs 16 residues. CDR1 LNHDA and CDR2 SQIVND come from the germline V gene (reference sequence).

The CDR3 bases are TGTGCCAGCAGCGTAGCTACGGCAGGGGGCGAAAAACTGTTTTTT. Protein product: CASSVATAGGEKLFF. The chain is built from TRBV9 and TRBJ1-4; TRBD1 matches 8 bases. The CDR3 loop spans 15 amino acids. The germline V gene has CDR1 SGDLS and CDR2 YYNGEE. V lost 0 bases, J lost 8 bases, and 6 bases stayed unmatched. The full variable domain, its missing parts supplied by reference TRBV9 and TRBJ1-4, is DSGVTQTPKHLITATGQRVTLRCSPRSGDLSVYWYQQSLDQGLQFLIQYYNGEERAKGNILERFSAQQFPDLHSELNLSSLELGDSALYFCASSVATAGGEKLFFGSGTQLSVL.

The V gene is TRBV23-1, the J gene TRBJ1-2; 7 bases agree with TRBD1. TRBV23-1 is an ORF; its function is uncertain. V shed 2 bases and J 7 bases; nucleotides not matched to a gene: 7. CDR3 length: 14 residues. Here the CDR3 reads CASSQPGGSSGYTF. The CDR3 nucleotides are TGCGCCAGCAGTCAACCAGGGGGTTCCAGTGGCTACACCTTC.

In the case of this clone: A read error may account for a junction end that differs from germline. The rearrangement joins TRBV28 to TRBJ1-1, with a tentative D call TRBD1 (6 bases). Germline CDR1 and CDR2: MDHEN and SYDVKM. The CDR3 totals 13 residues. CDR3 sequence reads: CASGVAFGTEAFF. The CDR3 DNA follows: TGCGCTTCAGGGGTTGCGTTTGGCACTGAAGCTTTCTTT.

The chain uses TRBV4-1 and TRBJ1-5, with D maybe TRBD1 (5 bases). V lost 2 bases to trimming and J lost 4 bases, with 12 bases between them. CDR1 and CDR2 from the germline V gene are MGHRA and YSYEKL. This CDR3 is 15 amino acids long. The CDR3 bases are TGCGCCAGCAGCCAAACACAGGTTGGGAATCAGCCCCAGCATTTT. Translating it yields CASSQTQVGNQPQHF.

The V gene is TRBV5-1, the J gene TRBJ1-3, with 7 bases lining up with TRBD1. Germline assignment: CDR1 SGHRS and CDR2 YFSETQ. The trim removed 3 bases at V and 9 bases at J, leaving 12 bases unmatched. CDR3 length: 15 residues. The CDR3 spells CASSSGTATVGTIYF. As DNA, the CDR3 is TGCGCCAGCAGCTCCGGGACAGCGACCGTGGGCACCATATATTTT.

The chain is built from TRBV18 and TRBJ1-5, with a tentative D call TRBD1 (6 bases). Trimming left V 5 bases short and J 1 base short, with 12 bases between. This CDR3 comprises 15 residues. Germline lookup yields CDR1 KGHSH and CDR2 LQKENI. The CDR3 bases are TGTGCCAGCTCAACCACAGGGCAGAGCAATCAGCCCCAGCATTTT. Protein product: CASSTTGQSNQPQHF.

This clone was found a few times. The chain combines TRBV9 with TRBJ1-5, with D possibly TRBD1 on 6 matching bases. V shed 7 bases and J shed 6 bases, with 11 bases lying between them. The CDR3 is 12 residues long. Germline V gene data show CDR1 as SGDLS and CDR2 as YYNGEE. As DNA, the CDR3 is TGTGCCAGCGACAGGTACCGTCAGCCCCAGCATTTT. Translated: CASDRYRQPQHF.

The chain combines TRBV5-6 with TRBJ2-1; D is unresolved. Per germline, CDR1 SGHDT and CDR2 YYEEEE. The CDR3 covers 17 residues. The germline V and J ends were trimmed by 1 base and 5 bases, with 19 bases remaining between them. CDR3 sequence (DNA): TGTGCCAGCAGCTTGAATTTAGGAGCCTTGGTGAACAATGAGCAGTTCTTC. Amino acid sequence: CASSLNLGALVNNEQFF.

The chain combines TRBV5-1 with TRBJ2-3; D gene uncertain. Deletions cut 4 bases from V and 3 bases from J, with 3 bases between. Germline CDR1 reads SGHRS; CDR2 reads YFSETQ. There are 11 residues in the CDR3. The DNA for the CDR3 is TGCGCCAGCAGCCTTACAGATACGCAGTATTTT. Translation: CASSLTDTQYF.

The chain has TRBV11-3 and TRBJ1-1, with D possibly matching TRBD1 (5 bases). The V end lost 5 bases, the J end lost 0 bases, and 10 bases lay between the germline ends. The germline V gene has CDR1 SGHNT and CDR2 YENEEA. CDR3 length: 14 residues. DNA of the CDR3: TGTGCCAGCAGCCGAGGAGGGGTGAACACTGAAGCTTTCTTT. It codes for CASSRGGVNTEAFF.

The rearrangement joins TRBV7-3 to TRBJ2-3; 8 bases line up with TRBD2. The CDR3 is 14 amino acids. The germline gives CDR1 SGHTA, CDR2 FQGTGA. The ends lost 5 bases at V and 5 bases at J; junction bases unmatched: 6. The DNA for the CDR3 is TGTGCCAGCAGCCGGGGGGGGCAAATAGATACGCAGTATTTT. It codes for CASSRGGQIDTQYF.

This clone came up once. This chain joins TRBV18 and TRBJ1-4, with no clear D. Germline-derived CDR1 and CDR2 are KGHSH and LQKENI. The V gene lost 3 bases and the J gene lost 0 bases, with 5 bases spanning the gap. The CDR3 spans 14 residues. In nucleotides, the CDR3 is TGTGCCAGCTCACCCCAGGCAACTAATGAAAAACTGTTTTTT. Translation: CASSPQATNEKLFF.

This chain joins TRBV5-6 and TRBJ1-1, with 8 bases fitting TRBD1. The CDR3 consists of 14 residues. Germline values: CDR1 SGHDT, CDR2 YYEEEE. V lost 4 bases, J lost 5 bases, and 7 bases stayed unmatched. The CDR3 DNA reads TGTGCCAGCAGCGAAGCAGGGGGCTGGACTGAAGCTTTCTTT. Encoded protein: CASSEAGGWTEAFF. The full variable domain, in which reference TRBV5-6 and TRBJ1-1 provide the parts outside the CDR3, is DAGVTQSPTHLIKTRGQQVTLRCSPKSGHDTVSWYQQALGQGPQFIFQYYEEEERQRGNFPDRFSGHQFPNYSSELNVNALLLGDSALYLCASSEAGGWTEAFFGQGTRLTVV.

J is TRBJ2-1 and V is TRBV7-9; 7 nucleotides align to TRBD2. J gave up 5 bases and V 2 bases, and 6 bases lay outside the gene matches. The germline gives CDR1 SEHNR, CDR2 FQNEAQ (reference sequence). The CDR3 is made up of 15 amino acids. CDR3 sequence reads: CASSLNVGGNNEQFF. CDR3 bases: TGTGCCAGCAGCTTAAACGTGGGAGGGAACAATGAGCAGTTCTTC. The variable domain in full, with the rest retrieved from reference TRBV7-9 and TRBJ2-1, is DTGVSQNPRHKITKRGQNVTFRCDPISEHNRLYWYRQTLGQGPEFLTYFQNEAQLEKSRLLSDRFSAERPKGSFSTLEIQRTEQGDSAMYLCASSLNVGGNNEQFFGPGTRLTVL.

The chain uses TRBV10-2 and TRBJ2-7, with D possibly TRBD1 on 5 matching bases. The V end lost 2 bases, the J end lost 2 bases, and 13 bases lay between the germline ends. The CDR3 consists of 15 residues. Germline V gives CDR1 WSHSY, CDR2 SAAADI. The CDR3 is CASSEERDRTYEQYF. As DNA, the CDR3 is TGCGCCAGCAGTGAGGAGAGAGACAGAACCTACGAGCAGTACTTC.

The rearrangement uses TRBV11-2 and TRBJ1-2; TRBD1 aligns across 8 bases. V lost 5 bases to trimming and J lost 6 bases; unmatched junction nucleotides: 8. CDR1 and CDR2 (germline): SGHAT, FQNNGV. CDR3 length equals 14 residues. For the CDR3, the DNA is TGTGCCAGCAGCGCACGACAGGGGCGGGATGGCTACACCTTC. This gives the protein CASSARQGRDGYTF. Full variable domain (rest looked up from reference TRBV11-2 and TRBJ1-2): EAGVAQSPRYKIIEKRQSVAFWCNPISGHATLYWYQQILGQGPKLLIQFQNNGVVDDSQLPKDRFSAERLKGVDSTLKIQPAKLEDSAVYLCASSARQGRDGYTFGSGTRLTVV.

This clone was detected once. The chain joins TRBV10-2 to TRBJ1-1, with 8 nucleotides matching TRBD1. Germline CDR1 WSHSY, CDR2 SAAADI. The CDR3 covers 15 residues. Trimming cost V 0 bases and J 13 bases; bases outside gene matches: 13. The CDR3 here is CASSESILTGVLSFF. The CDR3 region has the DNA TGCGCCAGCAGTGAGTCGATATTGACAGGGGTTTTGAGTTTCTTT.

The chain's CDR3 is CASSQHQETQYF. The CDR3 DNA reads as TGTGCCAGCAGCCAACATCAAGAGACCCAGTACTTC. The chain is built from TRBV14 and TRBJ2-5; D is ambiguous. The CDR3 is made up of 12 amino acids. Germline V gives CDR1 SGHDN, CDR2 FVKESK. Trimming stripped 2 bases from V and 2 bases from J, with 3 bases between. The whole variable domain, filled in from reference TRBV14 and TRBJ2-5, reads EAGVTQFPSHSVIEKGQTVTLRCDPISGHDNLYWYRRVMGKEIKFLLHFVKESKQDESGMPNNRFLAERTGGTYSTLKVQPAELEDSGVYFCASSQHQETQYFGPGTRLLVL.

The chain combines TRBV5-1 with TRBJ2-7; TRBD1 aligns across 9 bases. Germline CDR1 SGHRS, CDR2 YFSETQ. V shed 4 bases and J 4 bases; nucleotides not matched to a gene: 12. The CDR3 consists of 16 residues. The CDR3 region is CASSTGTGHLPYEQYF. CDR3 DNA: TGCGCCAGCAGCACAGGGACAGGGCATCTCCCGTACGAGCAGTACTTC. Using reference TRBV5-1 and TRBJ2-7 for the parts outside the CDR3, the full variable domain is KAGVTQTPRYLIKTRGQQVTLSCSPISGHRSVSWYQQTPGQGLQFLFEYFSETQRNKGNFPGRFSGRQFSNSRSEMNVSTLELGDSALYLCASSTGTGHLPYEQYFGPGTRLTVT.

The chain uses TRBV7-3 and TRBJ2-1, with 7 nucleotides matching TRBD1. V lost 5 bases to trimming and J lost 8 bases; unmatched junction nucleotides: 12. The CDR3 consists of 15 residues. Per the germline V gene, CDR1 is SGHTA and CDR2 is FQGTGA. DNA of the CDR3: TGTGCCAGCAGCCTAAGACAGGGTGAAGGTGATGAGCAGTTCTTC. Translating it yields CASSLRQGEGDEQFF.

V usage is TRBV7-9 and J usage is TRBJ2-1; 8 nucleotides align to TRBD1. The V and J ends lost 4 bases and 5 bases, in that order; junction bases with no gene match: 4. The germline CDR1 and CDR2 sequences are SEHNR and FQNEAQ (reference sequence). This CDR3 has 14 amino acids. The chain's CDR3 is CASSSQGVNNEQFF. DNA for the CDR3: TGTGCCAGCAGCTCACAGGGGGTCAACAATGAGCAGTTCTTC.

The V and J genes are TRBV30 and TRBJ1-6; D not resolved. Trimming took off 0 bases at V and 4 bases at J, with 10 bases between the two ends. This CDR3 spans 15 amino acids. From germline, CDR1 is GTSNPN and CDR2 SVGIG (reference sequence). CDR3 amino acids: CAWSVQASYNSPLHF. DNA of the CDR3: TGTGCCTGGAGTGTTCAGGCATCGTATAATTCACCCCTCCACTTT.

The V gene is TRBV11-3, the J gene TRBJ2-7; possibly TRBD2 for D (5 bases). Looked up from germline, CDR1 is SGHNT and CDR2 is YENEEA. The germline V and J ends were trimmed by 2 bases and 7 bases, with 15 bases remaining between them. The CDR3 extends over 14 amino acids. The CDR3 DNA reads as TGTGCCAGCAGCTTAATCACGGCAACGGGGGAGCAGTACTTC. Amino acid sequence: CASSLITATGEQYF.

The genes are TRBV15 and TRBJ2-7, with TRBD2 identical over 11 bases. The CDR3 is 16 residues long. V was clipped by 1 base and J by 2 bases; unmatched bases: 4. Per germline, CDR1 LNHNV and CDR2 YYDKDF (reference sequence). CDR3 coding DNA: TGTGCCACCAGCAGAGGAGGGACTAGCGGCACCTACGAGCAGTACTTC. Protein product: CATSRGGTSGTYEQYF.

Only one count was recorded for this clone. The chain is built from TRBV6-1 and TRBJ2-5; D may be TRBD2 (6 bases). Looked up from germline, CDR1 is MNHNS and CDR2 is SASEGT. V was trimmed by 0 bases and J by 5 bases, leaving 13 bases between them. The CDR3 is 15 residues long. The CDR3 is CASSEAPGVGETQYF. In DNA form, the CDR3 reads TGTGCCAGCAGTGAAGCGCCGGGGGTTGGGGAGACCCAGTACTTC.

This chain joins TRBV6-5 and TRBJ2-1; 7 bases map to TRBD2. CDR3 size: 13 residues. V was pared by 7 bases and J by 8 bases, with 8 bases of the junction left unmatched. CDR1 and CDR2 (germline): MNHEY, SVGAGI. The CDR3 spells CASIGGSRYEQFF. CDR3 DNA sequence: TGTGCCAGCATCGGGGGGAGTAGGTATGAGCAGTTCTTC.

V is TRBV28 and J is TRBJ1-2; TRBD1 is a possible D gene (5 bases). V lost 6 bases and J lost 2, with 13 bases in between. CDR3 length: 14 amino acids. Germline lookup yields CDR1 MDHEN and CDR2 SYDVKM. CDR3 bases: TGTGCCAGCAGCCCACGACAGCCGAACTATGGCTACACCTTC. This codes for CASSPRQPNYGYTF.

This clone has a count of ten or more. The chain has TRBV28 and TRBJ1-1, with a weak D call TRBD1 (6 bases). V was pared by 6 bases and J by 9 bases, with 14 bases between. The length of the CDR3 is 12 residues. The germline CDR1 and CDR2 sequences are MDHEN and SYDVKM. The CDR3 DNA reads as TGTGCCAGCAGGTCTATGGACAGCAAAGCTTTCTTT. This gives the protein CASRSMDSKAFF.

CDR3: CASSLGADLGYTF. DNA for the CDR3: TGTGCCAGCAGCTTAGGGGCAGACCTGGGCTACACCTTC. The chain couples TRBV7-2 to TRBJ1-2; the D is unclear. The germline gives CDR1 SGHTA, CDR2 FQGNSA. The V end lost 1 base, the J end lost 8 bases, and 11 bases lay between the germline ends. CDR3 length equals 13 residues.

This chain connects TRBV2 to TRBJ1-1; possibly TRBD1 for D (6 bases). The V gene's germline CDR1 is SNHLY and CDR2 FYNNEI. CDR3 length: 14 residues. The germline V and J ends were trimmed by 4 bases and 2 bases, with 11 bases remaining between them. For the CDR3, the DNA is TGTGCCAGCAGTGTACAGGGCGCCAACACTGAAGCTTTCTTT. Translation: CASSVQGANTEAFF.